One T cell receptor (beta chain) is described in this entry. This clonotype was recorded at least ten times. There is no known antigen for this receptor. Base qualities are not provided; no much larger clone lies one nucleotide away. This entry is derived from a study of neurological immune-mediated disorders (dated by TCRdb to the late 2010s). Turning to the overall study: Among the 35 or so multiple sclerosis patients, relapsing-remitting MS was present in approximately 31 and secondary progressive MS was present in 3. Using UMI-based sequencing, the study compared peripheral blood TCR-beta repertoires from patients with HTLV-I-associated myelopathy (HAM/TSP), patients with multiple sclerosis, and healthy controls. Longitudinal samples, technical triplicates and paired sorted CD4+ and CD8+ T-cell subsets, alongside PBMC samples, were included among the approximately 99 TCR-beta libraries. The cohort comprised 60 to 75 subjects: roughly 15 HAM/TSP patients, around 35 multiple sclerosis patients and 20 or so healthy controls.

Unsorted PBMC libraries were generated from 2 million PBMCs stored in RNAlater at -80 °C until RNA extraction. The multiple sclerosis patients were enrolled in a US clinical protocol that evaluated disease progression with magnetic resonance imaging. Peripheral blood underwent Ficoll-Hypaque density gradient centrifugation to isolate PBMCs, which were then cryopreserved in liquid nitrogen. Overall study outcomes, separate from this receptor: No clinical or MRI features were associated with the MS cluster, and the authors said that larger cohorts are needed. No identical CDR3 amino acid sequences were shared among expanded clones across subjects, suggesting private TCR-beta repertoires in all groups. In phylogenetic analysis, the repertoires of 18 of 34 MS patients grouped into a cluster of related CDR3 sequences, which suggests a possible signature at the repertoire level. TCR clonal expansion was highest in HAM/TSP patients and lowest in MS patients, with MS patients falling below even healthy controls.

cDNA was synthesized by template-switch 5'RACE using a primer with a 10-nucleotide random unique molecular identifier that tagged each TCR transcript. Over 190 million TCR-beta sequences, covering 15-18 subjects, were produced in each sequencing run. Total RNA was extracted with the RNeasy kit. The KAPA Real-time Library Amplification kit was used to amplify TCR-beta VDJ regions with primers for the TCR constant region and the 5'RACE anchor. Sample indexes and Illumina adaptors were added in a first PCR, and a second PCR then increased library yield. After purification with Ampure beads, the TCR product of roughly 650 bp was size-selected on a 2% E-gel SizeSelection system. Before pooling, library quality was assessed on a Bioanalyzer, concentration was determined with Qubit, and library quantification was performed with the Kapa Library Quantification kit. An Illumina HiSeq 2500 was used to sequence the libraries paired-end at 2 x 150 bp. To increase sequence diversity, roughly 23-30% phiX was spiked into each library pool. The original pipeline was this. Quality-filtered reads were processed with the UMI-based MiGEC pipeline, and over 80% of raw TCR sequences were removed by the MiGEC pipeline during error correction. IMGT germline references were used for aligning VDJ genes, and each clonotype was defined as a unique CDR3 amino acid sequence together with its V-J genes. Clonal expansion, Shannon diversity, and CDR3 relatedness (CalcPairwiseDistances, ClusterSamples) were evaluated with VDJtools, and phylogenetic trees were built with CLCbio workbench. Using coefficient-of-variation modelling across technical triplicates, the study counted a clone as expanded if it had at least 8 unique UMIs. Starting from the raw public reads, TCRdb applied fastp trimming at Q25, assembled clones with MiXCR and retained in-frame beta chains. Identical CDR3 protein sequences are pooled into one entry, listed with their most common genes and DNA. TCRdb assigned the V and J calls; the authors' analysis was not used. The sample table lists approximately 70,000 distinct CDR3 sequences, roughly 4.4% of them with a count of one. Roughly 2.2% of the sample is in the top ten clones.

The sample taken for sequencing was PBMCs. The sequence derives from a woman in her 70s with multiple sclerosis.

The bases read TGTGCCAGCAGTTTATCTGGACAGGGGTACTACGAGCAGTACTTC. The encoded protein is CASSLSGQGYYEQYF. Recombination linked TRBV27 to TRBJ2-7; a stretch of 9 junction bases matches TRBD1. The CDR3 starts with the cysteine, ends with the phenylalanine, and has 15 residues. Of all the DNA, just the CDR3 is kept, 45 bases in frame from base 1. Unmatched junction bases come to 3, with V trimmed by 0 bases and J by 3 bases. Per the germline V gene (reference sequence), MNHEY is the CDR1 and SMNVEV is the CDR2.